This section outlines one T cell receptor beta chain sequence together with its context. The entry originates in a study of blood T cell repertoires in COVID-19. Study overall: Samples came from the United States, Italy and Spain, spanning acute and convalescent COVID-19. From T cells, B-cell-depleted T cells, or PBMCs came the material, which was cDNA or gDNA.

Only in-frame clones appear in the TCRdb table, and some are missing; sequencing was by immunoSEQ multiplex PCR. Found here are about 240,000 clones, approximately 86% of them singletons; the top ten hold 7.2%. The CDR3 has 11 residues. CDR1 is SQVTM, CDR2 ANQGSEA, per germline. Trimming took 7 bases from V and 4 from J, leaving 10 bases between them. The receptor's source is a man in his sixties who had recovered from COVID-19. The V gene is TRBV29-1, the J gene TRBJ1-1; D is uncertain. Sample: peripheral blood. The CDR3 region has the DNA TGCAGCGCCGCCCTCAGCACTGAAGCTTTCTTT. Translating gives CSAALSTEAFF.